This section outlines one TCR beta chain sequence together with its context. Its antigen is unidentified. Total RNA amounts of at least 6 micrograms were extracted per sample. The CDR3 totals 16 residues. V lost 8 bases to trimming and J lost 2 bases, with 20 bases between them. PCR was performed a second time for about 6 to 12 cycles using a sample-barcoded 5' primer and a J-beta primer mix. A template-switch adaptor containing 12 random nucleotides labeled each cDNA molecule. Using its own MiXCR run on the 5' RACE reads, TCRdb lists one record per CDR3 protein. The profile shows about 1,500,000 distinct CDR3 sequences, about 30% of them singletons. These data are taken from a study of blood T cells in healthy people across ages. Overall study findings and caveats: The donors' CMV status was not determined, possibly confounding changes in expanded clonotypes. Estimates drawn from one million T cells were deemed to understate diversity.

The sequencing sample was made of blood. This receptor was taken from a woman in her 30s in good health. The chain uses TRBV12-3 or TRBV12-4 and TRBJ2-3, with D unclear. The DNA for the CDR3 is TGTGCCAGCGGCCAACGACGGAGCCTCCTCACAGATACGCAGTATTTT. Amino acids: CASGQRRSLLTDTQYF.